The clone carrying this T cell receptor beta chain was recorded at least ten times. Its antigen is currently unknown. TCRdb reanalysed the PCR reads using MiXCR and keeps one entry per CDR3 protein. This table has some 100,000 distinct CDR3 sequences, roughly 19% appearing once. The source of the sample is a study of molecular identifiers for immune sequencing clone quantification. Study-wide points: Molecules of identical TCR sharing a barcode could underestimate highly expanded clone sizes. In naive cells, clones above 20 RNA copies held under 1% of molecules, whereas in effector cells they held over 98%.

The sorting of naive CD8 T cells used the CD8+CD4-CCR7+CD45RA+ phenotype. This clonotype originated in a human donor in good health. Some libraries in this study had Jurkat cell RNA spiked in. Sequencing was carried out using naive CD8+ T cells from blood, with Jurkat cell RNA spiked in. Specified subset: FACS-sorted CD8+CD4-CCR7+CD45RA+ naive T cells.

CDR3 amino acids: CASTRQGDTNEKLFF. The CDR3 DNA sequence: TGTGCCAGCACGAGACAGGGGGACACCAATGAAAAACTGTTTTTT. The V and J genes are TRBV2 and TRBJ1-4; 9 bases align to TRBD1. There are 15 residues in the CDR3. The germline CDR1 and CDR2 sequences are SNHLY and FYNNEI. J was trimmed by 5 bases and V by 7 bases; bases with no gene match: 8.